This paragraph covers one TCR beta chain sequence. V was shortened by 8 bases and J by 3 bases, with 10 bases between the two germline ends. CDR1 is PRHDT and CDR2 is FYEKMQ in the germline V gene (reference sequence). The CDR3 is 12 residues long. The sample comes from a study of cytomegalovirus exposure and HLA in healthy donors. Vbeta (60) and Jbeta (13) primers were used in the PCR. This table comes from immunoSEQ multiplex PCR, and its TCRdb copy is limited to in-frame clones, with some not included. This sample carries approximately 47,000 clones, with approximately 16% going to the ten biggest clones.

Sample: PBMCs. The receptor was isolated from a male donor in good health and CMV-seronegative. This chain connects TRBV13 to TRBJ1-2, with D tentatively TRBD1 (5 bases). The CDR3 nucleotides are TGTGCCAGCGCCCGGGGGGACTATGGCTACACCTTC. It translates to CASARGDYGYTF.